A single sample gave rise to the 8 T cell receptor beta chains below, sequenced in a study of regulatory T cells in long-lasting Graves disease. Time point given: newly diagnosed GD, antithyroid drugs for less than 3 months. Construction of the TCR library relied on RNA isolated from PBMCs. To make TCR beta libraries, researchers used iRepertoire HTBI primers and Arm-PCR of CDR3 regions. TCRdb re-called the multiplex PCR reads with MiXCR, one entry per CDR3 protein. There are 400,000 to 550,000 distinct CDR3 sequences in the sample; about 15% occur only once, and 15% to 20% lies in the top ten. These data were likewise used in another study, on T cells in Graves' hyperthyroidism and ophthalmopathy.

The specimen was peripheral blood mononuclear cells (PBMCs), collected at new diagnosis, from a patient treated with antithyroid drugs. All receptors come from a woman aged 25-40 years with Graves disease.

This clonotype was seen at least ten times. The chain recombines TRBV27 with TRBJ2-7; TRBD1 matches 7 bases. There are 15 residues in the CDR3. V gave up 5 bases and J gave up 2 bases; unmatched junction bases: 9. CDR1 MNHEY and CDR2 SMNVEV come from the germline V gene (reference sequence). In DNA, the CDR3 is TGTGCCAGCAGTACGGGGACAGCCCTCACCTACGAGCAGTACTTC. This translates into CASSTGTALTYEQYF.

The gene calls are TRBV18 and TRBJ2-2; D is undetermined. CDR3 length: 13 amino acids. V was clipped by 2 bases and J by 1 base, with 2 bases between them. CDR1 and CDR2 (germline): KGHSH, LQKENI. The CDR3, as DNA: TGTGCCAGCTCACCAATGAACACCGGGGAGCTGTTTTTT. Its protein is CASSPMNTGELFF.

This clonotype was recorded many times. The rearrangement joins TRBV6-1 to TRBJ2-1; the match to TRBD1 covers 8 bases. J gave up 5 bases and V 6 bases, and 6 bases lay outside the gene matches. Germline CDR1 is MNHNS and CDR2 is SASEGT. The length of the CDR3 is 14 residues. The CDR3 reads CASRTGQGNNEQFF. CDR3 coding DNA: TGTGCCAGCAGGACCGGACAGGGCAACAATGAGCAGTTCTTC.

This clonotype was detected only a few times. The V gene is TRBV5-1, the J gene TRBJ2-1; 7 nucleotides align to TRBD2. Germline CDR1 SGHRS, CDR2 YFSETQ. There are 14 residues in the CDR3. With 1 base clipped from V and 7 bases from J, the junction kept 5 bases outside the gene matches. This CDR3 reads CASSLYLAANEQFF. DNA of the CDR3: TGCGCCAGCAGCTTGTATCTAGCGGCGAATGAGCAGTTCTTC.

This clonotype was counted many times. The chain has TRBV20-1 and TRBJ2-3; TRBD2 matches at 10 bases. Germline CDR1 is DFQATT and CDR2 is SNEGSKA (reference sequence). The CDR3 is 14 amino acids. Losses at the gene ends were 2 bases for V and 6 bases for J; bases not matched to a gene: 5. The chain's CDR3 is CSARLAGARDTQYF. The DNA of the CDR3 is TGCAGTGCTAGACTAGCGGGGGCACGTGATACGCAGTATTTT.

There are many counts of this clonotype. The rearrangement links TRBV7-2 to TRBJ1-3; D unresolved. The CDR3 runs 16 residues. Looked up from germline, CDR1 is SGHTA and CDR2 is FQGNSA. With 1 base removed from V and 2 bases from J, the gap between germline ends came to 12 bases. The CDR3 sequence: CASSLVRQVTGNTIYF. Here the CDR3 DNA reads TGTGCCAGCAGCTTAGTTCGTCAGGTGACTGGAAACACCATATATTTT.

This clonotype has at least ten counts. J is TRBJ2-7 and V is TRBV11-2; 8 bases are shared with TRBD2. Trimming cost V 5 bases and J 4 bases; bases outside gene matches: 7. CDR1 and CDR2 from the germline V gene are SGHAT and FQNNGV. The CDR3 spans 14 residues. Here the CDR3 DNA reads TGTGCCAGCAGCCACCCCGGACTAGCTTACGAGCAGTACTTC. Its translation: CASSHPGLAYEQYF. Complete variable domain (other parts from reference TRBV11-2 and TRBJ2-7): EAGVAQSPRYKIIEKRQSVAFWCNPISGHATLYWYQQILGQGPKLLIQFQNNGVVDDSQLPKDRFSAERLKGVDSTLKIQPAKLEDSAVYLCASSHPGLAYEQYFGPGTRLTVT.

Remarks on this clonotype: Because the CDR3's place on the DNA is in doubt, the DNA is left out and the CDR3 is given as listed by TCRdb. V gene TRBV12-3 or TRBV12-4 combines with J gene TRBJ1-2. The CDR3 is made up of 14 amino acids, end residues included. CDR3 residues: CASTWGGGNYGYIF.